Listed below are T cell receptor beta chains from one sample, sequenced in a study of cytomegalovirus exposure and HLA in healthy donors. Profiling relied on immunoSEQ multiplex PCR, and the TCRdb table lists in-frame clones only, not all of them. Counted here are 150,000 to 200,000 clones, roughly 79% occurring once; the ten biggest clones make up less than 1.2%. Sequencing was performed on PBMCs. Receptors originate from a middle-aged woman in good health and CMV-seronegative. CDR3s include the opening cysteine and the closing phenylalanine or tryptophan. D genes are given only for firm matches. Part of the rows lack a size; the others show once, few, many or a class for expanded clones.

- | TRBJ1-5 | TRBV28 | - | CASSLEGRGASQPQHF | TGTGCCAGCAGTTTAGAAGGCAGGGGAGCGAGTCAGCCCCAGCATTTT
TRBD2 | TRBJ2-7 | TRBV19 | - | CASSILGASGSSYEQYF | TGTGCCAGTAGTATATTGGGGGCTAGCGGGAGCTCCTACGAGCAGTACTTC
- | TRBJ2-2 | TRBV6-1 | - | CASSVGQNTGELFF | TGTGCCAGCAGTGTCGGACAGAACACCGGGGAGCTGTTTTTT
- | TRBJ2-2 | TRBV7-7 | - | CASSSNPPGELFF | TGTGCTAGCAGCTCAAATCCCCCCGGGGAGCTGTTTTTT
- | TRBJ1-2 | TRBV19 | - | CASSPTGTGLGGYTF | TGTGCCAGTAGTCCCACCGGAACAGGGCTCGGTGGCTACACCTTC
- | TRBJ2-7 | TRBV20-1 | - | CSARGSGEQYF | TGCAGTGCTAGAGGAAGCGGCGAGCAGTACTTC
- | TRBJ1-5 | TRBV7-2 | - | CASSLMSPTRGGPQHF | TGTGCCAGCAGCTTAATGTCTCCGACAAGGGGAGGGCCCCAGCATTTT
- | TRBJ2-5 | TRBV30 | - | CAWSQGQETQYF | TGTGCCTGGAGTCAGGGGCAAGAGACCCAGTACTTC
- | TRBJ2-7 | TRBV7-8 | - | CASSPYAGRYEQYF | TGTGCCAGCAGCCCGTATGCCGGTCGCTACGAGCAGTACTTC
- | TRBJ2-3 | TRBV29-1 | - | CSVGDTTSTDTQYF | TGCAGCGTTGGGGACACTACTAGCACAGATACGCAGTATTTT
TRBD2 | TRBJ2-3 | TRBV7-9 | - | CASSPQGLAVGDTQYF | TGTGCCAGCAGCCCACAGGGACTAGCGGTCGGAGATACGCAGTATTTT
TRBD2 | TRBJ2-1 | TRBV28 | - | CASSSGLAGGQGEQFF | TGTGCCAGCAGTTCGGGACTAGCGGGGGGACAGGGCGAGCAGTTCTTC
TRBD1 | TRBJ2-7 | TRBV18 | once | CASSRAGQGNEQYF | TGTGCCAGCTCACGCGCGGGACAGGGCAACGAGCAGTACTTC
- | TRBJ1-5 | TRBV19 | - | CASSPTTDQPQHF | TGTGCCAGTAGCCCCACTACGGATCAGCCCCAGCATTTT
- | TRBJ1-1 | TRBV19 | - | CAGSINLGGNTEAFF | TGTGCCGGTAGTATCAATCTAGGTGGGAACACTGAAGCTTTCTTT
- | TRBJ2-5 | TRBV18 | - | CASSPPESRETQYF | TGTGCCAGCTCACCACCGGAGAGCCGGGAGACCCAGTACTTC
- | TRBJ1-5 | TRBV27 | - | CASNEALSNQPQHF | TGTGCCAGTAATGAGGCCCTTAGCAATCAGCCCCAGCATTTT
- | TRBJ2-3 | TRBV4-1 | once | CASSHLSPGTDTQYF | TGCGCCAGCAGCCATCTCTCCCCGGGCACAGATACGCAGTATTTT
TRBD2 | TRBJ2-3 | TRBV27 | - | CASSDFRDYTTTQYF | TGTGCCAGCAGCGATTTTCGGGACTATACGACTACGCAGTATTTT
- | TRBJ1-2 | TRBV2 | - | CASSKSGPEGYTF | TGTGCCAGCAGCAAATCAGGGCCTGAGGGCTACACCTTC
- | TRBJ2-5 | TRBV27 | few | CASSLRGYGKETQYF | TGTGCCAGCAGTTTACGAGGGTATGGGAAAGAGACCCAGTACTTC
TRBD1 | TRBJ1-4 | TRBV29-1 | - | CSASQGVGEKLFF | TGCAGCGCCTCACAGGGGGTGGGGGAAAAACTGTTTTTT
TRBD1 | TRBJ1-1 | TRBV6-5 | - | CASSYASGTGDTEAFF | TGTGCCAGCAGTTACGCCTCCGGGACAGGGGACACTGAAGCTTTCTTT
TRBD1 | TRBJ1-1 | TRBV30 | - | CAYQGGGTEAFF | TGTGCCTACCAGGGGGGCGGCACTGAAGCTTTCTTT
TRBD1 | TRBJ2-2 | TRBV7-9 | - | CASNAGQGAIGELFF | TGTGCCAGCAACGCTGGGCAGGGGGCTATCGGGGAGCTGTTTTTT
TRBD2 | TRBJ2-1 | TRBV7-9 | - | CASSLSGLAGAEQFF | TGTGCCAGCAGCTTAAGTGGACTAGCGGGAGCTGAGCAGTTCTTC
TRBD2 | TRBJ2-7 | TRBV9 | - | CASSAHSGGAYEQYF | TGTGCCAGCAGCGCCCACTCTGGGGGGGCCTACGAGCAGTACTTC
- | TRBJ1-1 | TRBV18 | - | CASSPSQDTNTEAFF | TGTGCCAGCTCACCTAGTCAGGACACGAACACTGAAGCTTTCTTT
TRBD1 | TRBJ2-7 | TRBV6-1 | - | CATQADRGPDYEQYF | TGTGCCACCCAAGCAGACAGGGGACCCGACTACGAGCAGTACTTC
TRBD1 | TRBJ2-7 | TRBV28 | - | CASSLGGDRVGEQYF | TGTGCCAGCAGTTTAGGGGGGGACAGGGTGGGCGAGCAGTACTTC
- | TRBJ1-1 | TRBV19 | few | CASSNRDTKAFF | TGTGCCAGTAGTAACCGGGACACCAAAGCTTTCTTT
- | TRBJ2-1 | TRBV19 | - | CATRKGRINEQFF | TGTGCCACCCGAAAGGGGCGGATCAATGAGCAGTTCTTC
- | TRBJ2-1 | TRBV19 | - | CASSIARERKYNEQFF | TGTGCCAGTAGTATAGCCCGAGAGCGGAAGTACAATGAGCAGTTCTTC
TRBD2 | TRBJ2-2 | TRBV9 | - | CASSVGLAGDGGELFF | TGTGCCAGCAGCGTAGGACTAGCGGGAGATGGCGGGGAGCTGTTTTTT
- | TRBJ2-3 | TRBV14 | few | CASSQESGSADTQYF | TGTGCCAGCAGCCAAGAATCAGGGTCAGCAGATACGCAGTATTTT
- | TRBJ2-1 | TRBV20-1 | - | CSARGDNEQFF | TGCAGTGCTAGAGGAGACAATGAGCAGTTCTTC
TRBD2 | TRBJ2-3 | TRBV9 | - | CASSVGASGSTDTQYF | TGTGCCAGCAGCGTAGGGGCTAGCGGGAGCACAGATACGCAGTATTTT
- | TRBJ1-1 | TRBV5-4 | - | CASSLEQGALLTEAFF | TGTGCCAGCAGCTTGGAACAGGGAGCTCTTTTGACTGAAGCTTTCTTT
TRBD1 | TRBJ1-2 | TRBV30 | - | CAWRRDRGRSSNTF | TGTGCCTGGAGAAGGGACAGGGGGCGGAGTAGCAACACCTTC
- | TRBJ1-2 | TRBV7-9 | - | CASSHRMEESGYTF | TGTGCCAGCAGCCACCGGATGGAGGAGAGTGGCTACACCTTC
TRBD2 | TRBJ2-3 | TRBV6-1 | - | CASSELGTSAPDTQYF | TGTGCCAGCAGTGAATTGGGGACTAGCGCTCCAGATACGCAGTATTTT
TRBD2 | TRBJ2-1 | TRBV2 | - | CASDGLAEYNEQFF | TGTGCCAGCGATGGACTAGCCGAATACAATGAGCAGTTCTTC
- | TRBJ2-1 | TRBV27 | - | CASRSVRTANEQFF | TGTGCCAGCAGGTCCGTTCGGACTGCCAATGAGCAGTTCTTC
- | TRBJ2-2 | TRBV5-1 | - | CASSLAREAGELFF | TGCGCCAGCAGCTTGGCTCGCGAGGCCGGGGAGCTGTTTTTT
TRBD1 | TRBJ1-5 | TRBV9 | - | CASSGGTGGQPQHF | TGTGCCAGCAGCGGAGGGACAGGGGGGCAGCCCCAGCATTTT
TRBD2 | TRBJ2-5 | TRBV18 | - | CASSPRSSGRVETQYF | TGTGCCAGCTCACCCCGATCTAGCGGGAGGGTGGAGACCCAGTACTTC